The 32 T cell receptor beta chains listed next were all sequenced from one sample in a study of tumor and adjacent non-tumor tissue in lung cancer. A modified ARM-PCR protocol with three rounds of nested PCR amplified TCRbeta. One entry per CDR3 protein, called by TCRdb with MiXCR from the multiplex PCR reads. The sample records tens of thousands of distinct CDR3 sequences, around 73% being singletons. RNA was extracted from bulk tissue without any cell sorting. Sequencing was carried out using lung tumor tissue. These receptors were collected from a man in his sixties with non-small cell lung cancer.

This sequence joins TRBV6-5 and TRBJ1-3; D is unclear. CDR3 length equals 17 residues. Germline CDR1 is MNHEY and CDR2 is SVGAGI. The V end was cut by 7 bases, the J end by 0 bases, with 19 bases between. CDR3 DNA: TGTGCCAGCAACGAAACCTCCTCGCGGTTCTCTGGAAACACCATATATTTT. Protein product: CASNETSSRFSGNTIYF.

Note on this clonotype: At one end, the junction sequence differs from germline, possibly due to a read error. The chain links TRBV20-1 to TRBJ1-2, with D possibly matching TRBD1 (5 bases). The CDR3 runs to 13 residues. Looked up from germline, CDR1 is DFQATT and CDR2 is SNEGSKA (reference sequence). The CDR3 DNA is TGCAGTGCCCCTGACTTCAAACCCACAGGCTACACATTC. It specifies CSAPDFKPTGYTF.

This clonotype was seen a single time. The conserved phenylalanine or tryptophan is not found at the CDR3 terminus, so this likely reflects a read error. The CDR3 DNA is TGTGCCATCACTGGAGAGGGACAGGGGGCTGGGGCCAACGTCCTGACTATC. Its protein product is CAITGEGQGAGANVLTI. V is TRBV10-3 and J is TRBJ2-6, with TRBD1 identical over 11 bases. Germline CDR1 is ENHRY and CDR2 is SYGVKD. CDR3 size: 17 residues. V lost 7 bases, J lost 2 bases, and 7 bases stayed unmatched.

Notes on this clonotype: This is likely a read error, given that the CDR3 carries no conserved phenylalanine or tryptophan at its end. This chain's CDR3 is CASSYQTSGSNTQYL. The DNA of the CDR3 is TGTGCCAGCAGTTACCAGACTAGCGGGTCAAATACGCAGTATTTG. The chain carries TRBV6-2 or TRBV6-3 and TRBJ2-3; 10 bases match TRBD2. The CDR3 has 15 amino acids. Germline V gene data show CDR1 as MNHEY and CDR2 as SVGEGT. V was clipped by 2 bases and J by 7 bases; unmatched bases: 6.

Points on this clonotype: Sequence at one end of the junction differs from germline and may be a read error. The chain links TRBV6-5 to TRBJ2-1; D possibly corresponds to TRBD2 (5 bases). The CDR3 is made up of 13 amino acids. In germline, CDR1 is MNHEY, CDR2 SVGAGI. CDR3 DNA sequence: TGTGCGAGCAGATACGGGGTCCTGGATGAGCAGTTTTTC. Its protein is CASRYGVLDEQFF.

As concerns this clonotype: The DNA is omitted, as the CDR3 cannot be located on it reliably, and the CDR3 follows TCRdb's listing. The chain employs TRBV6-5 and TRBJ1-2; the table calls TRBD1, which could not be checked here. Germline lookup yields CDR1 MNHEY and CDR2 SVGAGI. The CDR3 is 12 amino acids long, termini counted. Here the CDR3 reads CTSYRGDYGCTF.

This clonotype was seen just once. Because the CDR3 is missing its conserved closing phenylalanine or tryptophan, this is likely a read error. The CDR3 here is CRARDLPYNEQFL. The CDR3 DNA sequence: TGCAGAGCCCGGGACTTACCCTACAATGAGCAGTTCTTA. The chain carries TRBV20-1 and TRBJ2-1; tentative D call: TRBD2 (6 bases). The CDR3 runs to 13 residues. In germline, CDR1 is DFQATT, CDR2 SNEGSKA (reference sequence).

Concerning this clonotype itself: One end of the junction does not line up with germline, which may come from a read error. The gene calls are TRBV20-1 and TRBJ2-2; tentatively, D is TRBD2 (5 bases). This CDR3 is built from 16 residues. Germline V gives CDR1 DFQATT, CDR2 SNEGSKA (reference sequence). CDR3 sequence reads: CSATLTRGPETGELLF. CDR3 nucleotides: TGCAGTGCTACTTTAACGAGAGGGCCGGAGACCGGGGAGCTGCTTTTT.

Written as DNA, the CDR3 is TGTGCCAGCAGCTTAGCGTGGAGGGGGGGCACTCAACCCCAGCATTTT. Residues: CASSLAWRGGTQPQHF. The chain combines TRBV7-8 with TRBJ1-5, with D perhaps matching TRBD1 (6 bases). The V gene lost 0 bases and the J gene lost 10 bases, with 19 bases spanning the gap. The CDR3 contains 16 residues. Per germline, CDR1 SGHVS and CDR2 FQNEAQ. Based on the CDR3 plus reference TRBV7-8 and TRBJ1-5, the full variable domain is GAGVSQSPRYKVAKRGQDVALRCDPISGHVSLFWYQQALGQGPEFLTYFQNEAQLDKSGLPSDRFFAERPEGSVSTLKIQRTQQEDSAVYLCASSLAWRGGTQPQHFGDGTRLSIL.

The CDR3 sequence: CASTAWAWDSGANVLTF. The CDR3 DNA is TGTGCCAGCACGGCTTGGGCTTGGGACTCCGGGGCCAACGTCCTGACTTTC. The rearrangement joins TRBV5-6 to TRBJ2-6; D is possibly TRBD2 (6 bases). V was shortened by 6 bases and J by 4 bases, with 20 bases between the two germline ends. Germline lookup yields CDR1 SGHDT and CDR2 YYEEEE. The CDR3 runs to 17 residues.

This clonotype was seen at least ten times. This chain uses TRBV29-1 with TRBJ1-1; D gene uncertain. The V end was cut by 5 bases, the J end by 0 bases, with 10 bases between. CDR1 and CDR2 from the germline V gene are SQVTM and ANQGSEA. The CDR3 is 13 residues long. The CDR3 protein is CSVWARMNTEAFF. The CDR3 DNA reads as TGCAGCGTTTGGGCACGGATGAACACTGAAGCTTTCTTT.

A note on this clonotype: The junction does not match germline at one end; this may be a read error. This chain links TRBV6-6 with TRBJ2-3; 7 bases agree with TRBD2. The CDR3 runs 16 residues. Germline V lookup: CDR1 MNHNY, CDR2 SVGAGI (reference sequence). This CDR3 is CASSSTCSGRGDTQCF. The DNA of the CDR3 is TGTGCCAGCAGTTCCACGTGTAGCGGGCGCGGGGATACGCAGTGTTTT.

Regarding this clonotype: This may be a read error, as it is one base from a much larger clone. CDR3: CASSPTPEVTNTQYF. The CDR3 DNA reads TGTGCCAGCAGCCCGACCCCGGAAGTTACAAATACGCAGTATTTT. V gene TRBV28 combines with J gene TRBJ2-3; D is unclear. This CDR3 is 15 amino acids long. V gave up 6 bases and J gave up 7 bases, with 20 bases separating them. Germline V lookup: CDR1 MDHEN, CDR2 SYDVKM.

To note about this clonotype: One end of the junction does not line up with germline, which may come from a read error. The chain links TRBV10-2 to TRBJ1-5; TRBD1 matches at 8 bases. CDR1 and CDR2 from the germline V gene are WSHSY and SAAADI. The CDR3 has 15 amino acids. The CDR3 DNA is TGCACCAGCAGGATGACAGGGGATAGCAATCAGCCCCAGCATTTT. Protein: CTSRMTGDSNQPQHF.

For this clonotype: This likely comes from a read error, as the CDR3 has no conserved phenylalanine or tryptophan at its end. The rearrangement joins TRBV20-1 to TRBJ2-7; 8 nucleotides match TRBD2. The CDR3 is 14 amino acids. In germline, CDR1 is DFQATT, CDR2 SNEGSKA (reference sequence). This CDR3 is CSATSGSSSYEQYL. DNA for the CDR3: TGCAGTGCCACAAGCGGGAGCAGTTCCTATGAGCAGTACTTA.

As concerns this clonotype: A much larger clone is a single base away; this may be a read error. The rearrangement links TRBV6-2 or TRBV6-3 to TRBJ1-1; TRBD1 agrees at 9 bases. V dropped 5 bases and J dropped 10; count of bases not matched to a gene: 8. Germline CDR1 is MNHEY and CDR2 is SVGEGT. The CDR3 length is 13 residues. This CDR3 is CASSRDRVSGAFF. DNA for the CDR3: TGTGCCAGCAGTCGGGACAGGGTTTCTGGAGCTTTCTTT.

With regard to this clonotype: Mismatch with germline at one junction end may stem from a read error. This chain links TRBV7-9 with TRBJ2-3, with 7 bases identical to TRBD2. Per the germline V gene, CDR1 is SEHNR and CDR2 is FQNEAQ (reference sequence). The CDR3 covers 14 residues. The DNA of the CDR3 is TGTACCAGCAACTTAGGGCGGGGGACAGATACGCAGTATTTT. Translating gives CTSNLGRGTDTQYF. The full variable domain, completed using reference TRBV7-9 and TRBJ2-3, is DTGVSQNPRHKITKRGQNVTFRCDPISEHNRLYWYRQTLGQGPEFLTYFQNEAQLEKSRLLSDRFSAERPKGSFSTLEIQRTEQGDSAMYLCTSNLGRGTDTQYFGPGTRLTVL.

The table lists this clonotype with many counts. At one of its ends the junction is not consistent with the germline gene, which may arise from a read error. The chain has TRBV29-1 and TRBJ1-4; possibly TRBD1 for D (5 bases). CDR1 and CDR2 from the germline V gene are SQVTM and ANQGSEA. CDR3 length: 16 residues. CDR3 nucleotide sequence: TGCAGCGTTTACACCCCCGACAGTGCAACTAATGAAGAACTGTTTTTT. The encoded protein is CSVYTPDSATNEELFF.

On this clonotype itself: A much bigger clone sits one base away, suggesting this may be a read error. The chain has TRBV20-1 and TRBJ1-1; no firm D call. Trimming cost V 0 bases and J 2 bases, with 16 bases left between them. In germline, CDR1 is DFQATT, CDR2 SNEGSKA (reference sequence). The CDR3 runs to 16 residues. The chain's CDR3 is CSARDASASINTEAFF. The CDR3 coding sequence is TGCAGTGCTAGAGATGCCAGTGCGTCTATTAACACTGAAGCTTTCTTT.

The chain couples TRBV6-6 to TRBJ1-1, with unresolved D. The CDR3 is 14 residues long. Germline assignment: CDR1 MNHNY and CDR2 SVGAGI (reference sequence). The CDR3 DNA is TGTGATAGCAGTAAGCCGGCCCTGAACACTGAAGCTTTCTTT. The encoded protein is CDSSKPALNTEAFF.

On this clonotype itself: One junction end does not reproduce the germline sequence, and a read error may be involved. The rearrangement joins TRBV6-5 to TRBJ2-1; TRBD2 is a possible D gene (6 bases). The germline CDR1 and CDR2 sequences are MNHEY and SVGAGI. The CDR3 totals 15 residues. The CDR3 DNA reads as TGTGCCAGCAGTATAGGACGGGGGACCTACATTGAGCAGTTCTTC. Translated: CASSIGRGTYIEQFF.

This chain connects TRBV5-1 to TRBJ2-5, with 7 bases that match TRBD1. The germline CDR1 and CDR2 sequences are SGHRS and YFSETQ. The J segment lost 4 bases and the V segment lost 2 bases, leaving 5 bases of the junction unmatched. The CDR3 has 14 residues. CDR3 sequence (DNA): TGCGCCAGCAGCTTTACAGGGGCCGGAGAGACCCAGTACTTC. Translation gives CASSFTGAGETQYF. Based on the CDR3 plus reference TRBV5-1 and TRBJ2-5, the full variable domain is KAGVTQTPRYLIKTRGQQVTLSCSPISGHRSVSWYQQTPGQGLQFLFEYFSETQRNKGNFPGRFSGRQFSNSRSEMNVSTLELGDSALYLCASSFTGAGETQYFGPGTRLLVL.

The sample holds a few counts of this clonotype. The chain links TRBV5-6 to TRBJ2-7, with D possibly being TRBD2 (6 bases). The CDR3 runs 12 residues. Germline CDR1 reads SGHDT; CDR2 reads YYEEEE. The CDR3 coding sequence is TGTGTCAGTACCGGCGGGATCTACGAGCAGTACTTC. Amino acid sequence: CVSTGGIYEQYF.

As regards this clonotype: Mismatch with germline at one junction end may stem from a read error. The genes are TRBV11-3 and TRBJ2-3, with D perhaps matching TRBD2 (5 bases). The CDR3 contains 16 residues. The germline gives CDR1 SGHNT, CDR2 YENEEA. This CDR3 reads CASSSGLAHSRDTQYF. CDR3 DNA: TGTGCCAGCAGTTCCGGGCTAGCACATAGCAGAGATACGCAGTATTTT.

As regards this clonotype: At one end the junction does not follow the germline gene, possibly because of a read error. The genes are TRBV6-5 and TRBJ2-1; 11 positions agree with TRBD1. The CDR3 is made up of 15 amino acids. The germline V gene encodes CDR1 MNHEY and CDR2 SVGAGI. This CDR3 is CASSFGQGALDEQFF. In DNA form, the CDR3 reads TGCGCCAGCAGTTTTGGACAGGGGGCGCTCGATGAGCAGTTCTTC.

Of note for this clonotype: The junction and the germline gene differ at one end; a read error may be behind it. The genes are TRBV28 and TRBJ1-2; D is ambiguous. This CDR3 has 12 amino acids. Germline V gene sequence: CDR1 MDHEN, CDR2 SYDVKM. As DNA, the CDR3 is TGTGCCAACAGTTTAGTAGGGTATGGCTACACCTTC. Translated: CANSLVGYGYTF.

The gene calls are TRBV5-4 and TRBJ2-3; maybe TRBD2 (6 bases). The V gene's germline CDR1 is SGHNT and CDR2 YYREEE (reference sequence). CDR3 size: 14 residues. V lost 0 bases and J 7 bases, leaving 12 bases between the germline ends. CDR3 loop: CASSLGEESNTQYF. DNA of the CDR3: TGTGCCAGCAGCTTGGGGGAGGAGTCAAATACGCAGTATTTT.

This clonotype appeared a few times. J is TRBJ1-5 and V is TRBV30; D is perhaps TRBD1 (5 bases). CDR1 is GTSNPN and CDR2 is SVGIG in the germline V gene (reference sequence). This CDR3 spans 15 amino acids. V was trimmed by 3 bases and J by 3 bases, leaving 15 bases between them. The CDR3 DNA follows: TGTGCCTGGAGCGCTCGGGGCGATCTCAATCAGCCCCAGCATTTT. Amino acid sequence: CAWSARGDLNQPQHF.

With respect to this clonotype: Since a much larger clone is just one base distant, this may be a read error. The rearrangement links TRBV20-1 to TRBJ2-5; D call uncertain. The germline gives CDR1 DFQATT, CDR2 SNEGSKA (reference sequence). This CDR3 has 13 amino acids. The CDR3 DNA reads TGCAGTGCTAGAGGACCGCCTCAAGTGACCCAGTACTTC. Translating it yields CSARGPPQVTQYF.

This clonotype has a handful of counts. A read error may produce the germline difference seen at one junction end. The V call is TRBV11-1, the J call TRBJ2-7, with a tentative D call TRBD1 (5 bases). Germline CDR1 and CDR2: SGHAT and FQDESV (reference sequence). This CDR3 comprises 13 residues. The CDR3 DNA is TGTGACAGCAGCTACAGGTCGGTCTACGAGCAGTACTTC. Translation: CDSSYRSVYEQYF.

The gene calls are TRBV6-5 and TRBJ2-3, with 7 bases identical to TRBD2. Germline V gene sequence: CDR1 MNHEY, CDR2 SVGAGI. The CDR3 spans 17 residues. Trimming took 8 bases from V and 8 from J; bases not matched to a gene: 22. In nucleotides, the CDR3 is TGTGCCAGCCGTAAAACCGGGACTACCATTGACACTGGTACGCAGTATTTT. Residues: CASRKTGTTIDTGTQYF.

V usage is TRBV20-1 and J usage is TRBJ1-4; unclear D gene. Looked up from germline, CDR1 is DFQATT and CDR2 is SNEGSKA (reference sequence). The CDR3 consists of 16 residues. The V gene lost 6 bases and the J gene lost 1 base, with 18 bases spanning the gap. The CDR3 protein is CSAQGARSVTNEKLFF. The CDR3 DNA is TGCAGTGCCCAAGGCGCAAGGAGTGTAACTAATGAAAAACTGTTTTTT.